This T cell receptor beta chain was sequenced for a study of neurological immune-mediated disorders. Study-level points and caveats: Across subjects, no CDR3 amino acid sequence appeared in expanded clones of more than one subject, a finding that suggested private repertoires in all groups. Multiple sclerosis, the disease with the least TCR clonal expansion, fell below healthy controls, whereas HTLV-1-associated myelopathy showed the most.

The CDR3 is 16 amino acids. With 4 bases removed from V and 4 bases from J, the gap between germline ends came to 15 bases. Germline assignment: CDR1 SGHRS and CDR2 YFSETQ. Time point indicated: longitudinal time-point 2. The study drew its healthy controls from blood bank volunteers in Maryland, USA. PBMCs stored at -80 C, 2 million in total, were the source of the unsorted libraries. In TCRdb, the 5' RACE reads were re-called with MiXCR into one record per CDR3 protein. The table has fewer than 35,000 distinct CDR3 sequences, about 13% seen once. This clonotype is classed as medium-sized (0.01 to 0.1%). The antigen remains undetermined.

The TCR sequence derives from a woman between 40 and 50 years old in good health. Sequenced sample: PBMCs. The J gene is TRBJ2-6, the V gene TRBV5-1; D tentatively reads TRBD1 or TRBD2 (6 bases each). CDR3 residues: CASSPSAGGGANVLTF. CDR3 DNA sequence: TGCGCCAGCAGCCCGTCCGCCGGGGGCGGGGCCAACGTCCTGACTTTC. Together with reference TRBV5-1 and TRBJ2-6, the CDR3 gives the full variable domain: KAGVTQTPRYLIKTRGQQVTLSCSPISGHRSVSWYQQTPGQGLQFLFEYFSETQRNKGNFPGRFSGRQFSNSRSEMNVSTLELGDSALYLCASSPSAGGGANVLTFGAGSRLTVL.